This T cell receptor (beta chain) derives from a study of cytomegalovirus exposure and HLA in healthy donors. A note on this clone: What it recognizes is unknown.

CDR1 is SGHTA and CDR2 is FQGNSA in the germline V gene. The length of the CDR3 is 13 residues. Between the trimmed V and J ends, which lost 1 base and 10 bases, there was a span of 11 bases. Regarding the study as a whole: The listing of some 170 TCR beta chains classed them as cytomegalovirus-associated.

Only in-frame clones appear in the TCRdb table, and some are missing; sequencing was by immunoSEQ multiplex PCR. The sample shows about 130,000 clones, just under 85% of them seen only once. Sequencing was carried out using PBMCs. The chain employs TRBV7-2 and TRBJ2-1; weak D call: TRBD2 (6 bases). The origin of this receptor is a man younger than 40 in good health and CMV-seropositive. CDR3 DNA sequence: TGTGCCAGCAGCTTAGTCTTGGCGGGGGAGCAGTTCTTC. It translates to CASSLVLAGEQFF.